This T cell receptor beta chain was recorded in a study of blood T cell repertoires in COVID-19. Study-level information: The United States, Italy and Spain were the sources of the acute and convalescent COVID-19 samples. From T cells, B-cell-depleted T cells, or PBMCs came the material, which was cDNA or gDNA.

This clone showed up just a few times. How the authors handled the data: For nucleated cells, counts were estimated from reference gene primer amplification. This table comes from immunoSEQ multiplex PCR, and its TCRdb copy is limited to in-frame clones, with some not included. Clonal size and the V and J genes are those of that table, whereas D and trimming came from the DNA. The sample carries a few hundred thousand clones, approximately 84% recorded once. What was sequenced was peripheral blood. The TCR was taken from a person aged 65-85 years with COVID-19, enrolled during active disease.

The CDR3 DNA is TGCGCCAGCAGCCTGGGGGACAGGGCTTCTAACTATGGCTACACCTTC. Protein sequence: CASSLGDRASNYGYTF. The V gene is TRBV5-1, the J gene TRBJ1-2, with 9 bases that match TRBD1. After removal of 4 bases from V and 0 bases from J, the junction contained 7 bases not matched to a gene. The CDR3 length is 16 residues. The germline V gene encodes CDR1 SGHRS and CDR2 YFSETQ.